Below, 30 T cell receptor beta chains from the same sample are listed, as sequenced in a study of shared clonotypes between healthy human individuals (dated by TCRdb to between 2020 and 2021). Library construction relied on the immunoSEQ multiplex PCR assay. TCRdb limited this immuneACCESS table to in-frame rearrangements with V and J called. A share of clones is missing; checked studies link under half to unresolved V genes, and the rest is unexplained. For this sample the table gives some 2,500,000 clones, of which under 95% were detected only once. The ten most abundant clones make up 0.3% to 0.4% of the sample. Source material: naive CD4+ T cells from PBMCs. Per the publication, the cell subset or site label means: CD45RA+ positively selected. The origin of the receptors is a young man in good health. Some clones in this sample may be carry-over from other donors' samples.

The rearrangement joins TRBV18 to TRBJ1-4; possible D gene TRBD1, 5 bases. V was clipped by 2 bases and J by 8 bases, with 15 bases between them. In germline, CDR1 is KGHSH, CDR2 LQKENI. The CDR3 consists of 15 residues. The chain's CDR3 is CASSPGALQGEKLFF. DNA of the CDR3: TGTGCCAGCTCACCAGGGGCCCTGCAAGGAGAAAAACTGTTTTTT. Full variable domain (remainder filled in from reference TRBV18 and TRBJ1-4): NAGVMQNPRHLVRRRGQEARLRCSPMKGHSHVYWYRQLPEEGLKFMVYLQKENIIDESGMPKERFSAEFPKEGPSILRIQQVVRGDSAAYFCASSPGALQGEKLFFGSGTQLSVL.

This clone was observed a single time. The chain recombines TRBV7-9 with TRBJ2-7, with 9 nucleotides matching TRBD2. CDR1 and CDR2 (germline): SEHNR, FQNEAQ (reference sequence). CDR3 length: 17 amino acids. V lost 6 bases and J lost 2; bases outside the gene matches: 14. Here the CDR3 reads CASRATPSLAGPYEQYF. CDR3 bases: TGTGCCAGCAGGGCCACCCCCAGCCTAGCGGGGCCCTACGAGCAGTACTTC.

DNA of the CDR3: TGCAGCGTTCGGAGAGGTTCGTTAAATGAGCAGTTCTTC. The encoded protein is CSVRRGSLNEQFF. The chain uses TRBV29-1 and TRBJ2-1, with no clear D. Germline CDR1 SQVTM, CDR2 ANQGSEA. The V gene lost 5 bases and the J gene lost 7 bases, with 15 bases spanning the gap. This CDR3 comprises 13 residues.

CDR3 residues: CASSVGEVWGEQYF. As DNA, the CDR3 is TGTGCCAGCAGCGTAGGGGAGGTCTGGGGCGAGCAGTACTTC. The chain links TRBV9 to TRBJ2-7; D is perhaps TRBD2 (6 bases). Germline V CDR1 and CDR2: SGDLS, YYNGEE. V lost 0 bases and J 6 bases, leaving 13 bases between the germline ends. The CDR3 runs to 14 residues.

This chain joins TRBV19 and TRBJ2-3, with 9 bases fitting TRBD2. V gave up 1 base and J gave up 4 bases; unmatched junction bases: 6. Germline CDR1 reads LNHDA; CDR2 reads SQIVND (reference sequence). CDR3 length: 16 amino acids. The CDR3 sequence: CASSIGGAGGPDTQYF. In DNA form, the CDR3 reads TGTGCCAGTAGTATAGGCGGAGCGGGAGGCCCAGATACGCAGTATTTT.

In this sample, this clone turned up once. The chain uses TRBV5-6 and TRBJ2-7; D is undetermined. The germline V gene encodes CDR1 SGHDT and CDR2 YYEEEE. V was cut by 0 bases and J by 2 bases, with 12 bases left in between. CDR3 size: 15 residues. CDR3 nucleotides: TGTGCCAGCAGCTTGGCGGGCCTAACGCCCTACGAGCAGTACTTC. This codes for CASSLAGLTPYEQYF.

The chain carries TRBV6-6 and TRBJ2-2, with 7 bases fitting TRBD2. V lost 7 bases to trimming and J lost 6 bases; unmatched junction nucleotides: 8. Germline CDR1 is MNHNY and CDR2 is SVGAGI (reference sequence). The CDR3 covers 14 residues. The CDR3 nucleotides are TGTGCCAGCACTCAACCGACTAGCTCCGGGGAGCTGTTTTTT. It encodes CASTQPTSSGELFF.

The V gene is TRBV27, the J gene TRBJ2-3, with TRBD2 identical over 9 bases. The CDR3 consists of 16 residues. Germline values: CDR1 MNHEY, CDR2 SMNVEV (reference sequence). V trimming: 5 bases; J trimming: 9 bases; junction bases outside the gene matches: 15. CDR3 region: CASSPRLAATIGTQYF. DNA of the CDR3: TGTGCCAGCAGTCCACGACTAGCGGCGACTATTGGGACGCAGTATTTT.

This clone was picked up one time. CDR3 bases: TGCGCCAGCAGCGCGACAGGCCCAAATGAAAAACTGTTTTTT. This codes for CASSATGPNEKLFF. This rearrangement joins TRBV5-1 to TRBJ1-4; TRBD1 is a possible D gene (6 bases). The CDR3 is made up of 14 amino acids. The V gene's germline CDR1 is SGHRS and CDR2 YFSETQ. Trimming removed 4 bases from V and 5 bases from J, with 12 bases in between. The whole variable domain, filled in from reference TRBV5-1 and TRBJ1-4, reads KAGVTQTPRYLIKTRGQQVTLSCSPISGHRSVSWYQQTPGQGLQFLFEYFSETQRNKGNFPGRFSGRQFSNSRSEMNVSTLELGDSALYLCASSATGPNEKLFFGSGTQLSVL.

This chain joins TRBV5-4 and TRBJ2-7; either TRBD1 or TRBD2 may supply D (5 bases each). Trimming cost V 0 bases and J 0 bases, with 13 bases left between them. Germline CDR1 is SGHNT and CDR2 is YYREEE (reference sequence). There are 16 residues in the CDR3. As DNA, the CDR3 is TGTGCCAGCAGCTTGGGATCGGGGCGGAGCTCCTACGAGCAGTACTTC. Its translation: CASSLGSGRSSYEQYF.

As concerns this clone: The same CDR3 arises from other DNA sequences in this sample as well. The chain joins TRBV5-1 to TRBJ2-5; 9 bases match TRBD1. The V and J ends lost 3 bases and 5 bases, in that order; junction bases with no gene match: 5. Germline V gene data show CDR1 as SGHRS and CDR2 as YFSETQ. The CDR3 runs to 14 residues. The CDR3 sequence is CASSSGTGMETQYF. DNA for the CDR3: TGCGCCAGCAGCTCGGGGACAGGGATGGAGACCCAGTACTTC.

With respect to this clone: At the DNA level, this CDR3 is encoded by other sequences in the same sample as well. The chain carries TRBV9 and TRBJ1-1, with no clear D. The CDR3 consists of 13 residues. V was shortened by 0 bases and J by 6 bases, with 9 bases between the two germline ends. Germline CDR1 and CDR2: SGDLS and YYNGEE. DNA for the CDR3: TGTGCCAGCAGCGTAGTGGGTGCGGCTGAAGCTTTCTTT. Protein product: CASSVVGAAEAFF.

This clone was seen once. The V and J genes are TRBV5-4 and TRBJ2-3; TRBD2 agrees at 16 bases. The CDR3 has 18 residues. Germline V gene data show CDR1 as SGHNT and CDR2 as YYREEE (reference sequence). V was clipped by 3 bases and J by 5 bases; unmatched bases: 9. The CDR3 protein is CASSSGTSGRAWLDTQYF. CDR3 nucleotides: TGTGCCAGCAGCTCCGGGACTAGCGGGAGGGCTTGGTTAGATACGCAGTATTTT.

The chain joins TRBV5-1 to TRBJ2-4, with no clear D. CDR1 is SGHRS, CDR2 YFSETQ, per germline. The CDR3 sequence is 14 residues long. The ends were cut back, 1 base at V and 6 bases at J, with 11 bases in the middle. The CDR3 nucleotides read TGCGCCAGCAGCTTGTCTGTCAGCATAAACATTCAGTACTTC. It translates to CASSLSVSINIQYF.

The rearrangement joins TRBV30 to TRBJ2-2; D call uncertain. Trimming pared 0 bases from V and 3 bases from J, leaving 11 bases between. From germline, CDR1 is GTSNPN and CDR2 SVGIG (reference sequence). The CDR3 runs to 15 residues. CDR3 sequence reads: CAWSVSFEYTGELFF. CDR3 coding DNA: TGTGCCTGGAGTGTAAGTTTCGAGTACACCGGGGAGCTGTTTTTT.

V usage is TRBV6-1 and J usage is TRBJ1-5; TRBD1 agrees at 7 bases. Germline trimming cut 1 base from V and 5 bases from J; bases unmatched to any gene: 8. The CDR3 extends over 16 amino acids. Germline V gives CDR1 MNHNS, CDR2 SASEGT. DNA of the CDR3: TGTGCCAGCAGTGAAGGGAGGGACAGACCAGATCAGCCCCAGCATTTT. Protein: CASSEGRDRPDQPQHF.

This clone was seen just once. The chain recombines TRBV14 with TRBJ2-5, with a possible D match to TRBD1 (6 bases). The CDR3 consists of 14 residues. V dropped 9 bases and J dropped 2 bases, with 16 bases sitting between them. Germline CDR1 reads SGHDN; CDR2 reads FVKESK. CDR3 bases: TGTGCCAGTGCCACCACACAGGGTCAAGAGACCCAGTACTTC. It yields the protein CASATTQGQETQYF.

This clone was observed once. This chain connects TRBV5-4 to TRBJ2-5, with 11 positions matching TRBD2. The germline CDR1 and CDR2 sequences are SGHNT and YYREEE (reference sequence). This CDR3 is built from 19 residues. Trimming removed 2 bases from V and 0 bases from J; junction bases left unmatched: 12. The CDR3 nucleotides are TGTGCCAGCAGCTTTAGGATCGGGACTAGCGGACTGTACCAAGAGACCCAGTACTTC. The encoded protein is CASSFRIGTSGLYQETQYF.

The chain couples TRBV5-1 to TRBJ2-4, with D perhaps being TRBD1 or TRBD2 (5 bases each). Germline values: CDR1 SGHRS, CDR2 YFSETQ. Trimming shortened V by 0 bases and J by 8 bases, and 12 bases separated the two germline ends. The CDR3 covers 14 residues. The CDR3 coding sequence is TGCGCCAGCAGCTTGGACCCCGGGGCGGACATTCAGTACTTC. Residues: CASSLDPGADIQYF.

The chain uses TRBV15 and TRBJ2-3; 12 bases agree with TRBD2. Unmatched junction bases numbered 9, after V lost 1 base and J lost 4 bases. Germline V CDR1 and CDR2: LNHNV, YYDKDF (reference sequence). The CDR3 sequence is 18 residues long. CDR3 sequence (DNA): TGTGCCACCAGCAGAGGGCTAGCGGGAGGGCCGGTTTCAGATACGCAGTATTTT. It specifies CATSRGLAGGPVSDTQYF.

The chain recombines TRBV9 with TRBJ2-1, with 14 bases that match TRBD2. This CDR3 has 23 amino acids. Germline V lookup: CDR1 SGDLS, CDR2 YYNGEE. The V segment lost 4 bases and the J segment 1 base; nucleotides outside the gene matches: 22. The DNA of the CDR3 is TGTGCCAGCAGCCACCGAGAACGATTTGGGGGACTAGCGGGAGTTTGGTCCTACAATGAGCAGTTCTTC. It encodes CASSHRERFGGLAGVWSYNEQFF.

The chain joins TRBV18 to TRBJ2-1; 7 nucleotides line up with TRBD2. The CDR3 is 15 amino acids. V dropped 0 bases and J dropped 5; count of bases not matched to a gene: 4. The germline V gene has CDR1 KGHSH and CDR2 LQKENI. The CDR3, as DNA: TGTGCCAGCTCACCACCGCTAGCGGCCCACAATGAGCAGTTCTTC. Amino acid sequence: CASSPPLAAHNEQFF.

The V gene is TRBV9, the J gene TRBJ2-3, with TRBD2 matching over 10 bases. Germline V gene data show CDR1 as SGDLS and CDR2 as YYNGEE. Germline trimming cut 0 bases from V and 2 bases from J; bases unmatched to any gene: 6. The length of the CDR3 is 17 residues. CDR3 loop: CASSVAPSGSDTDTQYF. In DNA form, the CDR3 reads TGTGCCAGCAGCGTAGCTCCTAGCGGGAGTGACACAGATACGCAGTATTTT.

This clone was seen more than once but under ten times. The sample holds other DNA sequences that translate to the same CDR3. The V call is TRBV28, the J call TRBJ2-5; D unclear. The length of the CDR3 is 12 residues. Germline-derived CDR1 and CDR2 are MDHEN and SYDVKM. Trimming pared 3 bases from V and 2 bases from J, leaving 4 bases between. This chain's CDR3 is CASSLLQETQYF. The CDR3 bases are TGTGCCAGCAGTTTGTTACAAGAGACCCAGTACTTC.

The J gene is TRBJ2-1, the V gene TRBV11-2; D gene unclear. Deletions cut 0 bases from V and 6 bases from J, with 6 bases between. Per germline, CDR1 SGHAT and CDR2 FQNNGV. The CDR3 is 13 amino acids. CDR3 DNA: TGTGCCAGCAGCTTAGATTTTCGCAATGAGCAGTTCTTC. Translating gives CASSLDFRNEQFF.

This clone was detected only once. The rearrangement links TRBV9 to TRBJ2-5, with 7 bases identical to TRBD1. CDR1 and CDR2 from the germline V gene are SGDLS and YYNGEE. Losses at the gene ends were 4 bases for V and 5 bases for J; bases not matched to a gene: 14. This CDR3 is 16 amino acids long. The CDR3 DNA sequence: TGTGCCAGCAGCTTACAACAGGGGACCGCCGGGGAGACCCAGTACTTC. Its protein is CASSLQQGTAGETQYF.

Here the CDR3 DNA reads TGTGCCATCAGCGTCCTAGCGGGGACAGATACGCAGTATTTT. This codes for CAISVLAGTDTQYF. The V call is TRBV10-3, the J call TRBJ2-3; TRBD2 matches at 9 bases. Unmatched junction bases numbered 4, after V lost 6 bases and J lost 3 bases. CDR1 is ENHRY and CDR2 is SYGVKD in the germline V gene. The CDR3 is made up of 14 amino acids.

V usage is TRBV7-2 and J usage is TRBJ1-5; a possible D gene is TRBD1 (5 bases). Per the germline V gene, CDR1 is SGHTA and CDR2 is FQGNSA. V was shortened by 5 bases and J by 5 bases, with 7 bases between the two germline ends. The CDR3 sequence is 12 residues long. CDR3 coding DNA: TGTGCCAGCAGCGACAGTTATCAGCCCCAGCATTTT. Protein product: CASSDSYQPQHF.

The chain carries TRBV7-2 and TRBJ1-4, with 9 bases lining up with TRBD1. J was trimmed by 7 bases and V by 3 bases; bases with no gene match: 3. Germline V gene sequence: CDR1 SGHTA, CDR2 FQGNSA. The CDR3 runs 14 residues. CDR3 amino acids: CASSFDRGTEKLFF. As DNA, the CDR3 is TGTGCCAGCAGCTTCGACAGGGGGACTGAAAAACTGTTTTTT.

Concerning this clone: This clone may be a read error of a much larger clone one base away. The same CDR3 also results from other DNA sequences found in this sample. This chain connects TRBV11-3 to TRBJ1-1; D is unresolved. V lost 1 base, J lost 1 base, and 4 bases lay in between. Looked up from germline, CDR1 is SGHNT and CDR2 is YENEEA. This CDR3 spans 13 amino acids. The CDR3 here is CASSLGQNTEAFF. The CDR3 DNA reads as TGTGCCAGCAGCTTAGGACAGAACACTGAAGCTTTCTTT.